This TCR beta chain was sequenced during a study of tumor-infiltrating lymphocytes in primary liver carcinoma. Of note for this clonotype: Because it lacks the conserved phenylalanine or tryptophan at the end, this CDR3 is likely a read error. Because the CDR3's place on the DNA is in doubt, the DNA is left out and the CDR3 is given as listed by TCRdb.

Unsorted bulk tissue of roughly 18-32 mg yielded co-extracted RNA and DNA. Using a constant-region primer together with ProtoScript II reverse transcriptase, TCR beta cDNA was made from approximately 500 ng of total RNA. ARM-PCR was slightly modified, and three nested multiplex PCR rounds with it gave rise to the TCR beta libraries. TCRdb called the multiplex PCR reads again in MiXCR, with one record for every CDR3 protein. This sample has approximately 37,000 distinct CDR3 sequences, with approximately 82% found just once. The sequence came from a man aged 40-49 years with primary liver carcinoma and hepatitis B virus infection. Sequenced sample: tumor-adjacent normal liver tissue.

CDR3 region: CAGSLPLYEQYL. The chain links TRBV12-3 or TRBV12-4 to TRBJ2-7; the D call TRBD1 from the table was never checked on the DNA. The CDR3 contains 12 residues when both ends are counted.